Sequencing of this T cell receptor beta chain was carried out in a study of post-analysis software for immune sequencing data. Findings of the study overall: The five TRBV segments detected at higher frequency in patients than in controls included TRBV5-6, TRBV5-1 and TRBV20-1.

As for this clonotype: Its antigen is not identified. Sequence at one end of the junction differs from germline and may be a read error.

Tagging with unique molecular identifiers was a feature of the TCR beta cDNA libraries. MiXCR, applied by TCRdb to the PCR reads, yields one record per CDR3 protein. The table lists 450,000 to 650,000 distinct CDR3 sequences, around 40% of them singletons. The CDR3 spans 16 residues. CDR1 and CDR2 (germline): SNHLY, FYNNEI. Source material: blood. The TCR originated in a girl aged 5-17 years with multiple sclerosis. The chain combines TRBV2 with TRBJ2-5, with TRBD2 as a possible D gene (6 bases). The CDR3 region has the DNA TGTGCCAACAGTTCGGGGCTGGGGACTGGAGGAGAGACCCAGTACTTC. Translated, it gives CANSSGLGTGGETQYF.